This TCR beta chain was retrieved from a study of blood T cell repertoires in COVID-19. Study at large: Researchers got acute and convalescent COVID-19 samples from the United States, Italy and Spain.

Germline-derived CDR1 and CDR2 are KGHDR and SFDVKD. This CDR3 region has 12 residues. V was trimmed by 4 bases and J by 9 bases, leaving 9 bases between them. Sequenced by immunoSEQ multiplex PCR; TCRdb stores in-frame clones only, minus some. The sample lists around 270,000 clones; approximately 90% were seen once. The specimen sequenced was peripheral blood. The chain couples TRBV24-1 to TRBJ2-1; possibly TRBD2 for D (6 bases). This TCR derives from a man younger than 40 with acute or convalescent COVID-19. CDR3 sequence reads: CATSDMTSEQFF. CDR3 sequence (DNA): TGTGCCACCAGTGACATGACTAGTGAGCAGTTCTTC.